Listed below are T cell receptor beta chains from one sample, sequenced in a study of T cell repertoires in cytomegalovirus infection. The antigens for these receptors are not known. Each CDR3 protein is one row after TCRdb ran MiXCR on the reads. This repertoire shows about 500,000 distinct CDR3 sequences, 33% found once; its top ten account for under 20%. This specimen was cultured PBMCs, taken from culture after CMV antigen stimulation. These receptors were collected from a human donor in good health (CMV status not recorded). Some clones in this sample may be carry-over from other donors' samples. Each CDR3 is given with its conserved first and last residue. Fields, in order: J gene, V gene, CDR3 protein.

TRBJ2-2 | TRBV27 | CASRPRTGDNTGELFF
TRBJ2-2 | TRBV12-3/TRBV12-4 | CASSLFRGGTGELFF
TRBJ1-1 | TRBV7-2 | CASSLVGRSGTEAFF
TRBJ2-6 | TRBV28 | CASSFGTASGANVLTF
TRBJ2-6 | TRBV7-6 | CASSARRAGIDSGANVLTF
TRBJ2-2 | TRBV7-3 | CASSPQRGANTGELFF
TRBJ2-5 | TRBV6-8 | CASRSPQSGRAETQYF
TRBJ2-3 | TRBV20-1 | CSAEWDFTNGTDTQYF
TRBJ2-1 | TRBV7-9 | CASSSPALAGDSEQFF
TRBJ2-1 | TRBV19 | CASSTLGRRAYNEQFF
TRBJ1-4 | TRBV28 | CASSSDPNEKLFF
TRBJ2-3 | TRBV7-9 | CASNEKQGTSTDTQYF
TRBJ2-1 | TRBV7-2 | CASSFTSGYINEQFF
TRBJ2-1 | TRBV6-2/TRBV6-3 | CASNFPNNEQFF
TRBJ2-3 | TRBV7-2 | CASSLESGRATDTQYF
TRBJ1-1 | TRBV14 | CASSQEVGTARNTEAFF
TRBJ1-5 | TRBV6-1 | CASSDLFPQHF
TRBJ2-5 | TRBV9 | CASSVRIQETQYF
TRBJ2-3 | TRBV28 | CASRSIAGASTDTQYF
TRBJ1-2 | TRBV20-1 | CSAHVGTGFNYGYTF
TRBJ2-1 | TRBV6-2/TRBV6-3 | CASNRPGGARLF
TRBJ1-6 | TRBV12-3/TRBV12-4 | CASSFAGTEFSPLHF
TRBJ2-1 | TRBV6-4 | CASSESSGSFDEQFF
TRBJ2-1 | TRBV28 | CASSLLLAGDPNEQFF
TRBJ2-1 | TRBV27 | CASSLSFAGGYNEQFF
TRBJ1-6 | TRBV30 | CAWSVPMESLHF
TRBJ2-7 | TRBV7-2 | CASSPPTSYEQYF
TRBJ1-3 | TRBV12-5 | CASGLIRPLSSGNTIYF
TRBJ2-1 | TRBV19 | CASKAGGRDNEQFF
TRBJ2-2 | TRBV6-4 | CASSETGEAGELFF
TRBJ1-5 | TRBV6-2/TRBV6-3 | CASRGFSGTGDQPQHF
TRBJ1-1 | TRBV7-2 | CASSSRAGTGEAFF
TRBJ2-3 | TRBV7-6 | CASSIGSSFSGDTQYF
TRBJ2-5 | TRBV6-5 | CASSYVRKETQYF
TRBJ1-2 | TRBV7-8 | CASSLGGGGYTF
TRBJ2-1 | TRBV19 | CASSRREVSGPMNEQFF
TRBJ2-5 | TRBV6-7 | CASSTRLLSQETQYF
TRBJ2-3 | TRBV23-1 | CASSLWTSGSETDTQYF
TRBJ2-5 | TRBV7-2 | CASSSMGLMKTQYF
TRBJ2-1 | TRBV7-9 | CASSLGLAGVINEQFF
TRBJ2-5 | TRBV28 | CASSLLPQGLSQETQYF